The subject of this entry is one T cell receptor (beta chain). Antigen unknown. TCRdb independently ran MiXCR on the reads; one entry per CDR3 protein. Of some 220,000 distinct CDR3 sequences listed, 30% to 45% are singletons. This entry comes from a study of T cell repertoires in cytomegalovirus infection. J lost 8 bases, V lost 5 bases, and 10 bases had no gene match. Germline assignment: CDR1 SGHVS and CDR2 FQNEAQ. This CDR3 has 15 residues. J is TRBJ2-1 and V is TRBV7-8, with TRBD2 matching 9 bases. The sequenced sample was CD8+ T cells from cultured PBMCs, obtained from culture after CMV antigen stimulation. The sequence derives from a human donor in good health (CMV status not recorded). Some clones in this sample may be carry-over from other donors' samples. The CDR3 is CASSPRTSALDEQFF. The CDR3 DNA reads TGTGCCAGCAGCCCGCGGACTAGCGCCCTGGATGAGCAGTTCTTC.